These 18 T cell receptor beta chains were all obtained from the same sample, sequenced in a study of cytomegalovirus exposure and HLA in healthy donors. The PCR contained 60 Vbeta and 13 Jbeta primers. Libraries were prepared by immunoSEQ multiplex PCR; TCRdb keeps only in-frame clonotypes and omits some of them. The sample yields 110,000 or so clones, around 86% seen once. Source material: PBMCs. The source of these receptors is a woman aged 40 to 55 in good health and CMV-seronegative.

The chain joins TRBV5-8 to TRBJ2-1, with TRBD2 matching 7 bases. The CDR3 sequence is 16 residues long. Losses at the gene ends were 0 bases for V and 5 bases for J; bases not matched to a gene: 8. Germline CDR1 and CDR2: SGHTS and YDEGEE. In DNA form, the CDR3 reads TGTGCCAGCAGCTTGGTCAACGGGAGGCCGGACAATGAGCAGTTCTTC. Protein: CASSLVNGRPDNEQFF.

This clone was detected once. The rearrangement uses TRBV7-9 and TRBJ2-7; the match to TRBD1 covers 7 bases. Germline V gives CDR1 SEHNR, CDR2 FQNEAQ (reference sequence). The CDR3 is 14 amino acids. J lost 2 bases, V lost 5 bases, and 6 bases had no gene match. The CDR3: CASSTPGQPYEQYF. The CDR3 DNA follows: TGTGCCAGCAGCACACCGGGACAGCCCTACGAGCAGTACTTC.

The chain couples TRBV5-1 to TRBJ2-7, with D perhaps matching TRBD2 (6 bases). This CDR3 comprises 13 residues. Germline V gene sequence: CDR1 SGHRS, CDR2 YFSETQ. Trimming removed 4 bases at V and 1 base at J, with 9 bases between. The DNA of the CDR3 is TGCGCCAGCAGCGAGACTAGTTCCTACGAGCAGTACTTC. Protein product: CASSETSSYEQYF.

The V and J genes are TRBV7-2 and TRBJ2-7, with 11 bases that match TRBD2. Per the germline V gene, CDR1 is SGHTA and CDR2 is FQGNSA. The CDR3 has 16 residues. The ends lost 5 bases at V and 4 bases at J; junction bases unmatched: 10. In DNA, the CDR3 is TGTGCCAGCAGCGCGCACACTAGCGGGAGCGGGTACGAGCAGTACTTC. This translates into CASSAHTSGSGYEQYF.

This chain links TRBV7-8 with TRBJ2-3, with TRBD1 as a possible D gene (6 bases). V lost 5 bases, J lost 0 bases, and 12 bases lay in between. The germline gives CDR1 SGHVS, CDR2 FQNEAQ. This CDR3 comprises 15 residues. Here the CDR3 DNA reads TGTGCCAGCAGCCCCAGGGGACCTAGCACAGATACGCAGTATTTT. Translation: CASSPRGPSTDTQYF.

The V call is TRBV5-1, the J call TRBJ1-4; no reliable D call. Trimming took off 0 bases at V and 0 bases at J, with 12 bases between the two ends. The CDR3 has 17 amino acids. CDR1 SGHRS and CDR2 YFSETQ come from the germline V gene. CDR3 in amino acids: CASSLVGGLTTNEKLFF. CDR3 nucleotides: TGCGCCAGCAGCTTGGTTGGTGGGCTGACAACTAATGAAAAACTGTTTTTT.

This clone appeared a single time. This chain links TRBV2 with TRBJ2-1; 9 bases line up with TRBD1. Germline V lookup: CDR1 SNHLY, CDR2 FYNNEI. There are 16 residues in the CDR3. V gave up 4 bases and J gave up 8 bases; unmatched junction bases: 12. CDR3 amino acids: CASSALVQGAGDEQFF. The CDR3 nucleotides read TGTGCCAGCAGTGCTCTAGTACAGGGGGCCGGCGATGAGCAGTTCTTC.

This chain connects TRBV6-1 to TRBJ1-4; D is possibly TRBD1 (6 bases). The germline V and J ends were trimmed by 7 bases and 7 bases, with 7 bases remaining between them. CDR1 MNHNS and CDR2 SASEGT come from the germline V gene. The CDR3 consists of 11 residues. CDR3 nucleotide sequence: TGTGCCAGCAACAGGGTTGAAAAACTGTTTTTT. Amino acid sequence: CASNRVEKLFF.

This chain uses TRBV2 with TRBJ1-6, with 9 bases aligning to TRBD1. CDR1 is SNHLY, CDR2 FYNNEI, per germline. The CDR3 contains 14 residues. The V and J ends lost 7 bases and 10 bases, in that order; junction bases with no gene match: 8. CDR3 bases: TGTGCCAGCACTCCGGGACAGGGTGGATCACCCCTCCACTTT. Amino acids: CASTPGQGGSPLHF.

This clone is a singleton in its sample. At the DNA level, this CDR3 is encoded by other sequences in the same sample as well. The V call is TRBV27, the J call TRBJ1-4; 9 nucleotides agree with TRBD1. This CDR3 is 17 amino acids long. Trimming removed 5 bases from V and 2 bases from J; junction bases left unmatched: 9. Germline V gene sequence: CDR1 MNHEY, CDR2 SMNVEV (reference sequence). In nucleotides, the CDR3 is TGTGCCAGCAGTCCTCTCAAAACAGGGGGCACTAATGAAAAACTGTTTTTT. Protein sequence: CASSPLKTGGTNEKLFF.

This chain uses TRBV27 with TRBJ2-7, with TRBD1 matching over 8 bases. The CDR3 runs 15 residues. J lost 1 base, V lost 3 bases, and 5 bases had no gene match. The V gene's germline CDR1 is MNHEY and CDR2 SMNVEV (reference sequence). The CDR3 reads CASSFMQGASYEQYF. The CDR3, as DNA: TGTGCCAGCAGTTTCATGCAGGGGGCATCCTACGAGCAGTACTTC.

The chain has TRBV19 and TRBJ2-4, with 7 bases identical to TRBD1. With V trimmed by 5 bases and J by 8 bases, 9 bases remained unmatched. Per the germline V gene, CDR1 is LNHDA and CDR2 is SQIVND (reference sequence). The length of the CDR3 is 14 residues. CDR3 protein: CASSPRTGVDIQYF. The CDR3 coding sequence is TGTGCCAGTAGTCCGAGGACAGGCGTTGACATTCAGTACTTC.

This clone was seen just once. V gene TRBV23-1 combines with J gene TRBJ1-5; D unclear. TRBV23-1 is filed as an ORF, its function uncertain. CDR3 length equals 12 residues. The ends were cut back, 7 bases at V and 4 bases at J, with 8 bases in the middle. The CDR3 nucleotides are TGCGCCAGCATTAACACAAATCAGCCCCAGCATTTT. It yields the protein CASINTNQPQHF.

This rearrangement joins TRBV5-1 to TRBJ2-5, with D uncertain. The J call could be wrong; TRBJ2-7 is a better fit for the DNA end. The CDR3 runs to 14 residues. The germline V gene encodes CDR1 SGHRS and CDR2 YFSETQ. For the CDR3, the DNA is TGCGCCAGCAGACAAGACAACAGCATCTACGAGCAGTACTTC. This encodes CASRQDNSIYEQYF.

About this clone: The sample holds other DNA sequences that translate to the same CDR3. V is TRBV6-1 and J is TRBJ2-5, with D perhaps TRBD1 (5 bases). The J call may be faulty, since TRBJ2-7 better matches the DNA end. The germline gives CDR1 MNHNS, CDR2 SASEGT. CDR3 length: 12 residues. The CDR3 DNA follows: TGTGCCAGCAGAGGTGACAGTTACGAGCAGTACTTC. It is translated as CASRGDSYEQYF.

V gene TRBV5-3 combines with J gene TRBJ2-7; TRBD2 matches 10 bases. TRBV5-3 is labeled an ORF, and its function is uncertain. Trimming cost V 2 bases and J 4 bases; bases outside gene matches: 0. The CDR3 has 13 residues. The chain's CDR3 is CARSLLAGYEQYF. The DNA of the CDR3 is TGTGCCAGAAGCTTACTAGCGGGGTACGAGCAGTACTTC.

V is TRBV28 and J is TRBJ1-5; D might be TRBD1 (5 bases). The CDR3 runs 13 residues. Germline CDR1 reads MDHEN; CDR2 reads SYDVKM. The V end lost 10 bases, the J end lost 4 bases, and 14 bases lay between the germline ends. In DNA, the CDR3 is TGTGCCATGGGGGGGGGAGGTAATCAGCCCCAGCATTTT. Amino acids: CAMGGGGNQPQHF.

The V call is TRBV10-2, the J call TRBJ1-2; no firm D call. V gave up 3 bases and J gave up 3 bases, with 14 bases separating them. Germline CDR1 and CDR2: WSHSY and SAAADI. The CDR3 covers 15 residues. The CDR3 nucleotides are TGCGCCAGCAGTGACCGGGTCTCCGGGGACTATGGCTACACCTTC. This translates into CASSDRVSGDYGYTF.